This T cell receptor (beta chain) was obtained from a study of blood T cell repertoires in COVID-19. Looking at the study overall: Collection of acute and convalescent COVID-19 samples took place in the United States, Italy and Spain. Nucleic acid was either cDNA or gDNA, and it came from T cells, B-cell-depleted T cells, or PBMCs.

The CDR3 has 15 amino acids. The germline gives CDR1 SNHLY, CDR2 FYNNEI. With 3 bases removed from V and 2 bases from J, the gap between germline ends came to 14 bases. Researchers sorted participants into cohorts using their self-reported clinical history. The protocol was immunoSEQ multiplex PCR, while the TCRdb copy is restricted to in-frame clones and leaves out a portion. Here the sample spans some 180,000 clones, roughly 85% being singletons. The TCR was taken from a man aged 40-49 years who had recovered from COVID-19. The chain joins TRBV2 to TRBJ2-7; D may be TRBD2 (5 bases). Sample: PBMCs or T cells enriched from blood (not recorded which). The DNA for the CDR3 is TGTGCCAGCAGTGACCGGGGTTCCCACACCTACGAGCAGTACTTC. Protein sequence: CASSDRGSHTYEQYF. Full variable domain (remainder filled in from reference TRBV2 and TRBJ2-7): EPEVTQTPSHQVTQMGQEVILRCVPISNHLYFYWYRQILGQKVEFLVSFYNNEISEKSEIFDDQFSVERPDGSNFTLKIRSTKLEDSAMYFCASSDRGSHTYEQYFGPGTRLTVT.